The 14 T cell receptor beta chains in this list originate from one sample, sequenced in a study of glioma-infiltrating T cells after dendritic cell vaccination. This sample's time point: after dendritic cell vaccination, including at tumor progression/relapse. Measured with immunoSEQ multiplex PCR; TCRdb has only the in-frame clones, and not every one. The sample yields roughly 50,000 clones, around nine tenths seen once. The specimen comprised blood, sampled after dendritic cell vaccination. The receptors derive from a human donor with glioblastoma.

The chain has TRBV7-6 and TRBJ2-2; unclear D gene. CDR3 length: 15 residues. Germline values: CDR1 SGHVS, CDR2 FNYEAQ. Deletions cut 6 bases from V and 6 bases from J, with 17 bases between. CDR3 loop: CASSLINDGSGELFF. In DNA form, the CDR3 reads TGTGCCAGCAGTTTAATTAATGATGGCTCCGGGGAGCTGTTTTTT.

The V call is TRBV7-3, the J call TRBJ1-1, with D possibly TRBD1 on 6 matching bases. Germline CDR1 SGHTA, CDR2 FQGTGA. V lost 4 bases and J 6 bases, leaving 12 bases between the germline ends. This CDR3 is built from 13 residues. CDR3 sequence reads: CASSSRTGSEAFF. The CDR3 DNA reads as TGTGCCAGCAGCTCTAGAACAGGGTCTGAAGCTTTCTTT.

A few counts support this clone. The chain links TRBV5-6 to TRBJ1-3; no clear D. Germline values: CDR1 SGHDT, CDR2 YYEEEE. Trimming pared 4 bases from V and 8 bases from J, leaving 7 bases between. CDR3 length: 11 amino acids. CDR3 nucleotide sequence: TGTGCCAGCAGCCAGAGGGACACCATATATTTT. Its protein product is CASSQRDTIYF.

This rearrangement joins TRBV7-6 to TRBJ1-1; no reliable D call. The length of the CDR3 is 12 residues. The V gene's germline CDR1 is SGHVS and CDR2 FNYEAQ. Trimming shortened V by 5 bases and J by 7 bases, and 11 bases separated the two germline ends. In nucleotides, the CDR3 is TGTGCCAGCAGCCCGTTGGCAGATGAAGCTTTCTTT. It codes for CASSPLADEAFF.

In nucleotides, the CDR3 is TGTGCCAGCAGGGAATTTAGGGGAATTATCGGGGGGCTCTCCTACGAGCAGTACTTC. It is translated as CASREFRGIIGGLSYEQYF. The V gene is TRBV2, the J gene TRBJ2-7, with D possibly being TRBD2 (7 bases). The CDR3 length is 19 residues. Germline V gene data show CDR1 as SNHLY and CDR2 as FYNNEI. The V and J ends lost 6 bases and 0 bases respectively, with 27 bases between them.

V and J are TRBV2 and TRBJ2-1, with 10 bases that match TRBD2. After removal of 7 bases from V and 2 bases from J, the junction contained 2 bases not matched to a gene. From germline, CDR1 is SNHLY and CDR2 FYNNEI. The CDR3 sequence is 14 residues long. CDR3 region: CASIGTSAYNEQFF. In DNA form, the CDR3 reads TGTGCCAGCATAGGGACTAGCGCCTACAATGAGCAGTTCTTC. The full variable domain, its missing parts supplied by reference TRBV2 and TRBJ2-1, is EPEVTQTPSHQVTQMGQEVILRCVPISNHLYFYWYRQILGQKVEFLVSFYNNEISEKSEIFDDQFSVERPDGSNFTLKIRSTKLEDSAMYFCASIGTSAYNEQFFGPGTRLTVL.

V is TRBV7-9 and J is TRBJ2-7; D is ambiguous. Trimming removed 5 bases from V and 2 bases from J, with 7 bases in between. CDR3 size: 12 residues. Germline V gene data show CDR1 as SEHNR and CDR2 as FQNEAQ (reference sequence). In DNA, the CDR3 is TGTGCCAGCAGCAGGAGTACCTACGAGCAGTACTTC. Translation: CASSRSTYEQYF.

This sequence joins TRBV29-1 and TRBJ2-1; possibly TRBD2 for D (5 bases). V was trimmed by 6 bases and J by 6 bases, leaving 9 bases between them. The germline V gene has CDR1 SQVTM and CDR2 ANQGSEA. The CDR3 extends over 11 amino acids. CDR3 sequence reads: CSVLDSNEQFF. For the CDR3, the DNA is TGCAGCGTCCTGGACTCCAATGAGCAGTTCTTC.

V is TRBV30 and J is TRBJ2-7; tentative D call: TRBD1 (6 bases). CDR3 length: 12 amino acids. The V end lost 7 bases, the J end lost 3 bases, and 13 bases lay between the germline ends. The germline CDR1 and CDR2 sequences are GTSNPN and SVGIG (reference sequence). The CDR3 loop reads CASSRGYYEQYF. The CDR3 region has the DNA TGTGCCTCTAGCAGGGGCTACTACGAGCAGTACTTC.

The chain carries TRBV28 and TRBJ1-4; D ambiguous. Germline V gene sequence: CDR1 MDHEN, CDR2 SYDVKM. Trimming took off 6 bases at V and 4 bases at J, with 15 bases between the two ends. This CDR3 has 15 residues. The CDR3 nucleotides read TGTGCCAGCAGCCGAACCGGTAGTCTTAATGAAAAACTGTTTTTT. Residues: CASSRTGSLNEKLFF.

The chain joins TRBV5-1 to TRBJ1-2; tentative D call: TRBD1 (5 bases). CDR1 SGHRS and CDR2 YFSETQ come from the germline V gene. The CDR3 runs 14 residues. V gave up 2 bases and J gave up 1 base, with 9 bases separating them. CDR3 protein: CASSFAGDNYGYTF. DNA for the CDR3: TGCGCCAGCAGCTTTGCGGGGGATAACTATGGCTACACCTTC. The full variable domain, in which reference TRBV5-1 and TRBJ1-2 provide the parts outside the CDR3, is KAGVTQTPRYLIKTRGQQVTLSCSPISGHRSVSWYQQTPGQGLQFLFEYFSETQRNKGNFPGRFSGRQFSNSRSEMNVSTLELGDSALYLCASSFAGDNYGYTFGSGTRLTVV.

The chain links TRBV6-5 to TRBJ2-5, with 8 bases lining up with TRBD2. CDR3 length: 15 amino acids. Germline assignment: CDR1 MNHEY and CDR2 SVGAGI. The trim removed 0 bases at V and 4 bases at J, leaving 4 bases unmatched. The CDR3 bases are TGTGCCAGCAGTTACTCGGTCGGGGGGGGAGAGACCCAGTACTTC. Translation gives CASSYSVGGGETQYF.

V usage is TRBV4-3 and J usage is TRBJ1-2; D is unresolved. The ends were cut back, 0 bases at V and 0 bases at J, with 11 bases in the middle. The CDR3 sequence is 16 residues long. Germline loops: CDR1 LGHNA, CDR2 YSLEER. This chain's CDR3 is CASSQDFGRSNYGYTF. The CDR3 nucleotides are TGCGCCAGCAGCCAAGATTTTGGCCGCTCTAACTATGGCTACACCTTC.

This CDR3 is CASRWTGTSGSSYEQYF. CDR3 DNA sequence: TGTGCCAGCAGGTGGACCGGGACTAGCGGGAGCTCCTACGAGCAGTACTTC. The chain couples TRBV7-2 to TRBJ2-7; 14 nucleotides match TRBD2. The CDR3 sequence is 17 residues long. Germline assignment: CDR1 SGHTA and CDR2 FQGNSA. J was trimmed by 0 bases and V by 6 bases; bases with no gene match: 7. The entire variable domain, with the rest obtained from reference TRBV7-2 and TRBJ2-7, is as follows: GAGVSQSPSNKVTEKGKDVELRCDPISGHTALYWYRQSLGQGLEFLIYFQGNSAPDKSGLPSDRFSAERTGGSVSTLTIQRTQQEDSAVYLCASRWTGTSGSSYEQYFGPGTRLTVT.